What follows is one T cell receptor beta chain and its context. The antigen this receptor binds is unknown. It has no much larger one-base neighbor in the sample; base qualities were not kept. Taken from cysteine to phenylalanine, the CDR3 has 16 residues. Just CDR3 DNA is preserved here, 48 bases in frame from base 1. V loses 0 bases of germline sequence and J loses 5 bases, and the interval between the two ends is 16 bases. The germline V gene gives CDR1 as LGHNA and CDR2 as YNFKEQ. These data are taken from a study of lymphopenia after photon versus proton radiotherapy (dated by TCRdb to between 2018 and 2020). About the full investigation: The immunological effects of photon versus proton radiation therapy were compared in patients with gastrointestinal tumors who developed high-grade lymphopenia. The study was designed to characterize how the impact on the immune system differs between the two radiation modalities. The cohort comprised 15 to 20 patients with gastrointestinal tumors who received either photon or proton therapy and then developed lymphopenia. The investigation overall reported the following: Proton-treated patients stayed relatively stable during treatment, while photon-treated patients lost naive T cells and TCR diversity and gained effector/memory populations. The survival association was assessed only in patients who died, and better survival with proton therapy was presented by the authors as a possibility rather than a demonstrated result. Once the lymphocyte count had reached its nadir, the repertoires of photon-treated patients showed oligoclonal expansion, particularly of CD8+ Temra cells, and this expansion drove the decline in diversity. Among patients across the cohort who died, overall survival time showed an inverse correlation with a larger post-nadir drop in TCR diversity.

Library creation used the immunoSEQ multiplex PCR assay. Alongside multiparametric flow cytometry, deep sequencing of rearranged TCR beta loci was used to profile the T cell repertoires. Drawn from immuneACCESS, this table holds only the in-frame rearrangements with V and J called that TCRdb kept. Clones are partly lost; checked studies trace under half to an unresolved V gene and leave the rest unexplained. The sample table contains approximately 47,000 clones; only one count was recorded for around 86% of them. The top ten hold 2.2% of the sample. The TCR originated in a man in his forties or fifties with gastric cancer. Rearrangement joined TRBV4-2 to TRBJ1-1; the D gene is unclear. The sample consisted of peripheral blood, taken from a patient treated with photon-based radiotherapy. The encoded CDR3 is CASSQDNGEAGTEAFF. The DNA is TGTGCCAGCAGCCAAGATAATGGTGAAGCTGGGACTGAAGCTTTCTTT.